The 11 T cell receptor beta chains below all came from one sample that was sequenced in a study of T cells in Graves' hyperthyroidism and ophthalmopathy. The CDR3 regions of TCR beta were amplified from RNA transcripts. In the first-round RT-PCR of the TCR CDR3, the HTBI primer set was used. From the multiplex PCR reads, TCRdb called clonotypes with MiXCR, one entry per CDR3 protein. The repertoire includes 540,000 or so distinct CDR3 sequences, approximately 14% of them detected once, and around 7.5% sits in the top ten. The sequencing sample was made of blood. These receptors were taken from a woman aged 25 to 39 with Graves' hyperthyroidism.

This clonotype was picked up many times. V and J are TRBV11-2 and TRBJ1-1; D remains unclear. The V gene lost 5 bases and the J gene lost 6 bases, with 19 bases spanning the gap. The CDR3 totals 15 residues. The V gene's germline CDR1 is SGHAT and CDR2 FQNNGV. CDR3 nucleotide sequence: TGTGCCAGCAGCGTTGGACGGAGTGGTTCCCCTGAAGCTTTCTTT. This gives the protein CASSVGRSGSPEAFF.

This clonotype has ten or more counts. The V and J genes are TRBV6-1 and TRBJ2-1; perhaps TRBD1 as D (5 bases). CDR3 length: 11 residues. The V gene's germline CDR1 is MNHNS and CDR2 SASEGT. Deletions cut 7 bases from V and 10 bases from J, with 11 bases between. For the CDR3, the DNA is TGTGCCAGCAAAGGGCCAGGGGAGCAGTTCTTC. This encodes CASKGPGEQFF.

This chain connects TRBV15 to TRBJ1-1, with D hard to call. Germline CDR1 LNHNV, CDR2 YYDKDF (reference sequence). This CDR3 contains 14 residues. The V gene lost 3 bases and the J gene lost 1 base, with 9 bases spanning the gap. The CDR3 nucleotides read TGTGCCACCAGCAGGAGGCTAGCGAACACTGAAGCTTTCTTT. It is translated as CATSRRLANTEAFF.

The rearrangement uses TRBV18 and TRBJ1-6; D ambiguous. Trimming stripped 6 bases from V and 5 bases from J, with 17 bases between. Germline lookup yields CDR1 KGHSH and CDR2 LQKENI. The CDR3 loop spans 16 amino acids. The CDR3 loop reads CASSTLRVENNSPLHF. The CDR3 nucleotides read TGTGCCAGCTCCACCCTCCGGGTGGAGAATAATTCACCCCTCCACTTT. Full variable domain (rest looked up from reference TRBV18 and TRBJ1-6): NAGVMQNPRHLVRRRGQEARLRCSPMKGHSHVYWYRQLPEEGLKFMVYLQKENIIDESGMPKERFSAEFPKEGPSILRIQQVVRGDSAAYFCASSTLRVENNSPLHFGNGTRLTVT.

This clonotype was counted at least ten times. The J gene is TRBJ2-3, the V gene TRBV7-2; D is unresolved. This CDR3 has 18 amino acids. Trimming pared 0 bases from V and 2 bases from J, leaving 18 bases between. Germline loops: CDR1 SGHTA, CDR2 FQGNSA. CDR3 region: CASSLASPASAHTDTQYF. CDR3 bases: TGTGCCAGCAGCTTAGCGAGCCCCGCTTCGGCGCACACAGATACGCAGTATTTT.

The V and J genes are TRBV19 and TRBJ2-7, with 8 bases identical to TRBD1. Germline assignment: CDR1 LNHDA and CDR2 SQIVND (reference sequence). This CDR3 spans 14 amino acids. V lost 6 bases, J lost 3 bases, and 7 bases stayed unmatched. The CDR3, as DNA: TGTGCCAGTAGAGAAACAGGGGGAAACTACGAGCAGTACTTC. Its translation: CASRETGGNYEQYF.

In this sample, this clonotype turned up many times. The V call is TRBV20-1, the J call TRBJ1-1, with D perhaps TRBD1 (6 bases). CDR1 DFQATT and CDR2 SNEGSKA come from the germline V gene (reference sequence). This CDR3 has 13 residues. Trimming took off 0 bases at V and 1 base at J, with 6 bases between the two ends. The CDR3 here is CSARETGNTEAFF. The CDR3 nucleotides are TGCAGTGCTAGAGAGACAGGGAACACTGAAGCTTTCTTT.

This clonotype turned up a few times. V is TRBV19 and J is TRBJ1-2; unclear D gene. The CDR3 has 13 residues. Trimming took 5 bases from V and 8 from J, leaving 15 bases between them. Germline CDR1 reads LNHDA; CDR2 reads SQIVND (reference sequence). The CDR3 DNA sequence: TGTGCCAGTAGTGAACAGCGTTGGGTCGGCTACACCTTC. Protein sequence: CASSEQRWVGYTF.

This clonotype was found many times. The chain recombines TRBV7-9 with TRBJ1-2, with D unresolved. The V end lost 2 bases, the J end lost 6 bases, and 10 bases lay between the germline ends. The CDR3 spans 13 residues. The germline V gene has CDR1 SEHNR and CDR2 FQNEAQ (reference sequence). The CDR3: CASSLRETHGYTF. CDR3 DNA: TGTGCCAGCAGCTTAAGGGAGACTCATGGCTACACCTTC.

V gene TRBV7-2 combines with J gene TRBJ1-4, with D possibly matching TRBD1 (5 bases). This CDR3 has 15 amino acids. From germline, CDR1 is SGHTA and CDR2 FQGNSA. Trimming took 2 bases from V and 5 from J, leaving 12 bases between them. In nucleotides, the CDR3 is TGTGCCAGCAGCTTATCCGACAGACGGAATGAAAAACTGTTTTTT. Translated: CASSLSDRRNEKLFF.

This clonotype was detected ten times or more. The rearrangement uses TRBV27 and TRBJ2-3, with D maybe TRBD2 (6 bases). Germline loops: CDR1 MNHEY, CDR2 SMNVEV (reference sequence). The CDR3 is 14 residues long. V lost 3 bases and J lost 4, with 11 bases in between. The CDR3 DNA reads TGTGCCAGCAGTTTTAAGGGGAGGCCAGATACGCAGTATTTT. It specifies CASSFKGRPDTQYF.